The source of this TCR beta chain is a study of blood T cell repertoires in COVID-19. The CDR3 loop spans 16 amino acids. Germline values: CDR1 MNHEY, CDR2 SVGAGI. V was clipped by 4 bases and J by 5 bases; unmatched bases: 5. In the study's own analysis: Cell counts per sample came from amplifying reference gene primers. TCRdb keeps only in-frame clones here, not all; method: immunoSEQ multiplex PCR. Clone size and V and J calls were adopted from that table, with D and trimming inferred from the DNA. This table has roughly 150,000 clones, around 87% appearing once. This sequence was found in a woman in her 40s with acute or convalescent COVID-19. The V gene is TRBV6-5, the J gene TRBJ1-6, with 10 bases identical to TRBD1. The sample taken for sequencing was peripheral blood. The CDR3 loop reads CASSSRDRGNNSPLHF. Here the CDR3 DNA reads TGTGCCAGCAGTTCCCGGGACAGGGGAAATAATTCACCCCTCCACTTT.